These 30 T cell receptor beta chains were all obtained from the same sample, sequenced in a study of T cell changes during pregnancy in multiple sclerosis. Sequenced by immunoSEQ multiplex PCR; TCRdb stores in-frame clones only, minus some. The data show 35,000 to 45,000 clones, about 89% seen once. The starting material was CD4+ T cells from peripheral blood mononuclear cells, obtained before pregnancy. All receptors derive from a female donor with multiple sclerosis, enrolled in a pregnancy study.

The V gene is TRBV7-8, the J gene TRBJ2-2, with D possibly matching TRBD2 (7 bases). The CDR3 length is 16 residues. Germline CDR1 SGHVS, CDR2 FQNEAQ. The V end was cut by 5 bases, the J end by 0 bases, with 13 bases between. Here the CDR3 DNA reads TGTGCCAGCAGCCCGAGGGGGGGGACGAACACCGGGGAGCTGTTTTTT. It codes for CASSPRGGTNTGELFF.

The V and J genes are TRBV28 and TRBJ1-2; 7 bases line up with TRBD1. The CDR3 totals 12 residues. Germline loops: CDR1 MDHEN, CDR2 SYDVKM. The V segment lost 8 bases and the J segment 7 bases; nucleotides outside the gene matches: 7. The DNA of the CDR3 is TGTGCCAGCGGACAGGTCAGAGGTGGCTACACCTTC. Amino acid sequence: CASGQVRGGYTF.

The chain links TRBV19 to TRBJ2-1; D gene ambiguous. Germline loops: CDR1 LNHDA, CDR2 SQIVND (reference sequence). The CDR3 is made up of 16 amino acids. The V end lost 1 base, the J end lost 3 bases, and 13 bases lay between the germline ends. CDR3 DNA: TGTGCCAGTAGTATAGTAAGGCAGGCCTACTACAATGAGCAGTTCTTC. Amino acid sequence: CASSIVRQAYYNEQFF.

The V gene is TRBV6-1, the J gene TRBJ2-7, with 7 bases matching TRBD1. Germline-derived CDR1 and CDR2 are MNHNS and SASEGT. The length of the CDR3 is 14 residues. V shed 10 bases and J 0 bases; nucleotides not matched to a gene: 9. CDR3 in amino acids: CATADRDSSYEQYF. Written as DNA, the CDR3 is TGTGCCACCGCGGACCGGGACAGCTCCTACGAGCAGTACTTC.

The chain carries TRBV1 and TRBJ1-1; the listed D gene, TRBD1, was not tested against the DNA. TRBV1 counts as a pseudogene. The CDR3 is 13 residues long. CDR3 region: CTSSPFNRSRAFF. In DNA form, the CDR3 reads TGCACCAGCAGCCCTTTTAACAGGTCCCGAGCTTTCTTT.

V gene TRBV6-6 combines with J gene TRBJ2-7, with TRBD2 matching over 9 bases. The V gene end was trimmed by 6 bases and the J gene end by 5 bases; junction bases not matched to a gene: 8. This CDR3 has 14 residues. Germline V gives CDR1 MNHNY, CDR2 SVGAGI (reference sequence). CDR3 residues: CASRAGGLSHEQYF. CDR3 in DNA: TGTGCCAGCAGAGCGGGGGGACTGAGCCACGAGCAGTACTTC.

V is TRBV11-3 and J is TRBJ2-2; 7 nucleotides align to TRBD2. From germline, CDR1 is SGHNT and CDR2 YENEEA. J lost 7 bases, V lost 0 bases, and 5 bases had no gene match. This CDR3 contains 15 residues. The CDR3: CASSLDSGGNGELFF. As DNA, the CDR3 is TGTGCCAGCAGCTTAGACTCCGGGGGGAACGGGGAGCTGTTTTTT.

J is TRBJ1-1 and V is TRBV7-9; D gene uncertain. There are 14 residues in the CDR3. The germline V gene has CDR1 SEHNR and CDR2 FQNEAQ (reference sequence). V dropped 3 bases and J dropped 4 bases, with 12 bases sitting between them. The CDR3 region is CASSLGYAGTEAFF. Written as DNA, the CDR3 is TGTGCCAGCAGCTTGGGTTACGCGGGCACTGAAGCTTTCTTT.

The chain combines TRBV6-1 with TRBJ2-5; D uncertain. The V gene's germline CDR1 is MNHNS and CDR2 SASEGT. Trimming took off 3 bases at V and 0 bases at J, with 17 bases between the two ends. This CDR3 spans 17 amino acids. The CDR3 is CASSEQSILQYQETQYF. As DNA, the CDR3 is TGTGCCAGCAGTGAGCAGTCAATTCTCCAGTACCAAGAGACCCAGTACTTC.

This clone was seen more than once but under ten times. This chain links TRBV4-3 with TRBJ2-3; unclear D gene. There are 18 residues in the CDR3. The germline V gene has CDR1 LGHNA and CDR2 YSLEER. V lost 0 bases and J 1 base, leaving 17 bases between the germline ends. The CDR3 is CASSQDWANSGRTDTQYF. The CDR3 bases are TGCGCCAGCAGCCAAGATTGGGCGAATTCAGGCCGCACAGATACGCAGTATTTT.

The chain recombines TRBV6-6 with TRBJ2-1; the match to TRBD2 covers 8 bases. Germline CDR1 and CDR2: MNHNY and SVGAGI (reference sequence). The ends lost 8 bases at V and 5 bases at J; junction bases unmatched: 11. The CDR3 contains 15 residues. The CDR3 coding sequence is TGTGCCAGCGGTGTAGGGGTAGCGGGGAACAATGAGCAGTTCTTC. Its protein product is CASGVGVAGNNEQFF.

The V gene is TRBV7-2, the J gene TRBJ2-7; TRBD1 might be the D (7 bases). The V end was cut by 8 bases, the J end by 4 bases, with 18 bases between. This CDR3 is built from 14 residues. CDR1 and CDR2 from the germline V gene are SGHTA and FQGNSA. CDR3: CASLRSRGVYEQYF. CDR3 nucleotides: TGTGCCAGCCTCCGGTCCAGGGGGGTATACGAGCAGTACTTC.

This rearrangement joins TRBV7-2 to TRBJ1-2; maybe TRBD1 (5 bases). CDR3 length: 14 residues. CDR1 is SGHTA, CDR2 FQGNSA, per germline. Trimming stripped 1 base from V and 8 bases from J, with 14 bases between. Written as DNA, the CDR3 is TGTGCCAGCAGCTTAGTCTTAGGGGCGGGGGGCTACACCTTC. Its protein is CASSLVLGAGGYTF.

The CDR3 loop is CASSPGLAGDMHEQYF. In DNA, the CDR3 is TGTGCCAGCAGCCCCGGACTAGCGGGGGATATGCACGAGCAGTACTTC. The chain couples TRBV5-5 to TRBJ2-7; TRBD2 matches at 13 bases. Per germline, CDR1 SGHKS and CDR2 YYEKEE (reference sequence). This CDR3 is 16 amino acids long. The V and J ends lost 4 bases and 5 bases, in that order; junction bases with no gene match: 9.

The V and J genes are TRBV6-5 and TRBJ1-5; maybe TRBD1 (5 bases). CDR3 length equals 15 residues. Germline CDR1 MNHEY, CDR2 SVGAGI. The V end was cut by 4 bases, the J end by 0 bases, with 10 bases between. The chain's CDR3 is CASSSQGYSNQPQHF. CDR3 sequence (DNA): TGTGCCAGCAGTTCGCAGGGTTATAGCAATCAGCCCCAGCATTTT.

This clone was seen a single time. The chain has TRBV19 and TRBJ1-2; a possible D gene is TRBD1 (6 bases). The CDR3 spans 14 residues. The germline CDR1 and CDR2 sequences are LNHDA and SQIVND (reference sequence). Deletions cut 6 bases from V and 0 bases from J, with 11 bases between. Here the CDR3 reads CASRDRGANYGYTF. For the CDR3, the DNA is TGTGCCAGTAGGGACAGAGGAGCTAACTATGGCTACACCTTC.

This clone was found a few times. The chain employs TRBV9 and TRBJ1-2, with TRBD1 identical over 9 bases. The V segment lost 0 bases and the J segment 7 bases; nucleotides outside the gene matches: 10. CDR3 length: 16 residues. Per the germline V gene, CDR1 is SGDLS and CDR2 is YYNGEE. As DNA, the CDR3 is TGTGCCAGCAGCGTAGGCCTGTGGGACAGGGAAGGTGGCTACACCTTC. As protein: CASSVGLWDREGGYTF. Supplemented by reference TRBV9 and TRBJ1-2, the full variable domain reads DSGVTQTPKHLITATGQRVTLRCSPRSGDLSVYWYQQSLDQGLQFLIQYYNGEERAKGNILERFSAQQFPDLHSELNLSSLELGDSALYFCASSVGLWDREGGYTFGSGTRLTVV.

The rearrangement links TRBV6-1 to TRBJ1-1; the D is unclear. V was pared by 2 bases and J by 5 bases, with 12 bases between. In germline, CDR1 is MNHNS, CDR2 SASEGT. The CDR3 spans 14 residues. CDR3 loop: CASSESAERTEAFF. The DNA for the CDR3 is TGTGCCAGCAGTGAAAGCGCCGAGAGGACTGAAGCTTTCTTT.

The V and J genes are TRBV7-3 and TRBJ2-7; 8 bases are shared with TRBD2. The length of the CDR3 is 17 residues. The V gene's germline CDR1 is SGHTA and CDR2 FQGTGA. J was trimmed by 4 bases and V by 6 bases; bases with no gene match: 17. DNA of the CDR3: TGTGCCAGCAGTCGCCCCTTGCGGGGGGAAGCCCGTTACGAGCAGTACTTC. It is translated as CASSRPLRGEARYEQYF.

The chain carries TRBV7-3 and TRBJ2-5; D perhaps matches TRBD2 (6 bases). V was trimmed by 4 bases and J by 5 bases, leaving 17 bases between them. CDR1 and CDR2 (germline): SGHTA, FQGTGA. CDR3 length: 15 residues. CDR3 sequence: CASSSGTGAGETQYF. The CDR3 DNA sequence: TGTGCCAGCAGCTCAGGGACTGGGGCCGGGGAGACCCAGTACTTC.

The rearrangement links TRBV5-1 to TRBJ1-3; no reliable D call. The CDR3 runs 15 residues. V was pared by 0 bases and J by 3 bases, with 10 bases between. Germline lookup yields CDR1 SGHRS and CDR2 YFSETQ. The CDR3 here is CASSLEEPRGNTIYF. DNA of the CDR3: TGCGCCAGCAGCTTGGAAGAGCCGCGTGGAAACACCATATATTTT. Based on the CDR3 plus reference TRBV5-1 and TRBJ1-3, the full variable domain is KAGVTQTPRYLIKTRGQQVTLSCSPISGHRSVSWYQQTPGQGLQFLFEYFSETQRNKGNFPGRFSGRQFSNSRSEMNVSTLELGDSALYLCASSLEEPRGNTIYFGEGSWLTVV.

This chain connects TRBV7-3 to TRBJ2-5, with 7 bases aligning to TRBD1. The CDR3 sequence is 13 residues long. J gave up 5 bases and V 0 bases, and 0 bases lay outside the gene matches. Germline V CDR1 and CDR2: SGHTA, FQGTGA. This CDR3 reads CASSLTTGETQYF. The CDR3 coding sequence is TGTGCCAGCAGCTTAACGACAGGGGAGACCCAGTACTTC.

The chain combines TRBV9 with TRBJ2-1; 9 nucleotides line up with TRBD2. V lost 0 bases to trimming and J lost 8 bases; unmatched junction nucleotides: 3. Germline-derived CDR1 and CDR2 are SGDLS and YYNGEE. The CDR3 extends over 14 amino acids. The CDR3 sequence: CASSVGGTSYEQFF. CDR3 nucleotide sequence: TGTGCCAGCAGCGTAGGGGGGACTAGCTATGAGCAGTTCTTC.

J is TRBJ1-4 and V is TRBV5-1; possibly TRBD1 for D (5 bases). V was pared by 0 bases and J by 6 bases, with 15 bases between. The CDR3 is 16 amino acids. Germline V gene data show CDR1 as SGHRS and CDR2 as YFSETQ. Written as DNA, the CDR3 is TGCGCCAGCAGCTTGGGAAGGGGCAGCGGGGATGAAAAACTGTTTTTT. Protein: CASSLGRGSGDEKLFF.

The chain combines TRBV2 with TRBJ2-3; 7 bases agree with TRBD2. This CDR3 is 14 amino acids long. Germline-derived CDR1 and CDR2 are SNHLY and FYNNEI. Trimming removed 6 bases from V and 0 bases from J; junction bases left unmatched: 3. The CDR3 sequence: CASRWGGSTDTQYF. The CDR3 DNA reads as TGTGCCAGCAGGTGGGGGGGGAGCACAGATACGCAGTATTTT.

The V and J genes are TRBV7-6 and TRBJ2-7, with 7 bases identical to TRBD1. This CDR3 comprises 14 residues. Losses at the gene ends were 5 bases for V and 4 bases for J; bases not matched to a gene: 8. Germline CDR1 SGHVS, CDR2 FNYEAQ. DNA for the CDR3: TGTGCCAGCAGCAAGGACAGGCTCGTTTACGAGCAGTACTTC. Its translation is CASSKDRLVYEQYF.

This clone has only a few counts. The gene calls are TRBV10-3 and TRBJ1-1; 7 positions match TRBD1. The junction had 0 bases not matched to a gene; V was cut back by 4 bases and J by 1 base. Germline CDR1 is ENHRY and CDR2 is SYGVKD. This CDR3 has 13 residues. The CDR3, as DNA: TGTGCCATCAGTGGGGACAGGAACACTGAAGCTTTCTTT. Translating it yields CAISGDRNTEAFF.

The CDR3, as DNA: TGTGCCAGCAGTCCCGGGACAGGGATCACCGGGGAGCTGTTTTTT. Translating it yields CASSPGTGITGELFF. V and J are TRBV11-3 and TRBJ2-2; 9 bases match TRBD1. The trim removed 6 bases at V and 4 bases at J, leaving 6 bases unmatched. In germline, CDR1 is SGHNT, CDR2 YENEEA. This CDR3 has 15 amino acids.

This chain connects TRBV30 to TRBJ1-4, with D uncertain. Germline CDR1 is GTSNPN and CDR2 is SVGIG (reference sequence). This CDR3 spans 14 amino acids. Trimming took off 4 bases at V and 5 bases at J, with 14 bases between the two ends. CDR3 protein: CAWMSGRRNEKLFF. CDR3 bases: TGTGCCTGGATGAGCGGACGGCGAAATGAAAAACTGTTTTTT.

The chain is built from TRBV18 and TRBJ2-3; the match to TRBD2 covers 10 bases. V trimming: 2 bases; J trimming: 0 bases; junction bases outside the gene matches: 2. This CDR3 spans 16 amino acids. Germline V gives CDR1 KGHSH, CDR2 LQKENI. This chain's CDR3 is CASSPLAGGSTDTQYF. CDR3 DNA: TGTGCCAGCTCACCATTAGCGGGGGGCAGCACAGATACGCAGTATTTT.